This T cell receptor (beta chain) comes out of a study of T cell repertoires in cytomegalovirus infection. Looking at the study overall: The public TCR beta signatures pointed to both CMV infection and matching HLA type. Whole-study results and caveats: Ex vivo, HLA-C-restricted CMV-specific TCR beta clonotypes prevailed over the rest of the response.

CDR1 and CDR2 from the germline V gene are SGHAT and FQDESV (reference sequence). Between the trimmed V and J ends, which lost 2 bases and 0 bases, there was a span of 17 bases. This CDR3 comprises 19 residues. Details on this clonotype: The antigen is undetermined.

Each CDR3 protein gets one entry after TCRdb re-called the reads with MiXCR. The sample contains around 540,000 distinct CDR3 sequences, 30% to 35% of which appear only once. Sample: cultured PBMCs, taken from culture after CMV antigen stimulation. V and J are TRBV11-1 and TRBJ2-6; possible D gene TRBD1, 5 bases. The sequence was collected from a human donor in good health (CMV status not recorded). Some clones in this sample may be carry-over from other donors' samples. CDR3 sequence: CASSLSGQGANSGANVLTF. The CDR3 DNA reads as TGTGCCAGCAGCTTATCAGGTCAGGGCGCGAACTCTGGGGCCAACGTCCTGACTTTC.